These 27 T cell receptor beta chains were sequenced from one sample in a study of T-cell reconstitution after alpha-beta-depleted transplantation in children. Preparation of the TCRbeta library was carried out with unique molecular identifiers. TCRdb recomputed calls from the PCR reads with MiXCR, one row per CDR3 protein. This table holds 200,000 to 250,000 distinct CDR3 sequences, 11% found once. The sample was PBMCs, taken before TCRalphabeta/CD19-depleted stem cell transplant. These receptors were taken from a child under two years old with acute myeloid leukemia, due to receive a stem cell transplant.

Many counts were recorded for this clonotype. This chain connects TRBV6-4 to TRBJ1-1; D unclear. Trimming stripped 2 bases from V and 1 base from J, with 5 bases between. The CDR3 runs 13 residues. Germline loops: CDR1 MRHNA, CDR2 SNTAGT. CDR3 residues: CASSDLKNTEAFF. The CDR3 DNA sequence: TGTGCCAGCAGTGACCTCAAGAACACTGAAGCTTTCTTT.

In this sample, this clonotype turned up many times. This rearrangement joins TRBV20-1 to TRBJ2-7, with 10 bases matching TRBD2. The length of the CDR3 is 13 residues. The junction had 6 bases not matched to a gene; V was cut back by 3 bases and J by 7 bases. Looked up from germline, CDR1 is DFQATT and CDR2 is SNEGSKA (reference sequence). The CDR3 DNA reads as TGCAGTGCTAGCCTAGCGGGAGTTGGGGAGCAGTACTTC. Translating it yields CSASLAGVGEQYF.

The sample holds many counts of this clonotype. V gene TRBV5-1 combines with J gene TRBJ2-7, with TRBD2 matching over 12 bases. The germline V gene has CDR1 SGHRS and CDR2 YFSETQ. The CDR3 covers 15 residues. Trimming removed 0 bases from V and 4 bases from J; junction bases left unmatched: 2. Here the CDR3 reads CASSLAGTSGYEQYF. The CDR3, as DNA: TGCGCCAGCAGCTTGGCCGGGACTAGCGGGTACGAGCAGTACTTC.

This clonotype was seen repeatedly, ten times or more. The chain employs TRBV5-1 and TRBJ1-2; D is possibly TRBD1 (6 bases). CDR1 is SGHRS and CDR2 is YFSETQ in the germline V gene. Trimming left V 5 bases short and J 6 bases short, with 29 bases between. The CDR3 totals 18 residues. CDR3 nucleotides: TGCGCCAGCAGACCCCTGCCGGGACAATTAGATGTTGGCGATGGCTACACCTTC. Amino acid sequence: CASRPLPGQLDVGDGYTF.

This clonotype has at least ten counts. This chain uses TRBV20-1 with TRBJ2-3; possible D gene TRBD2, 5 bases. CDR1 is DFQATT, CDR2 SNEGSKA, per germline (reference sequence). The CDR3 is made up of 16 amino acids. V gave up 6 bases and J gave up 0 bases, with 19 bases separating them. The CDR3 region is CSAIITGGTSTDTQYF. The CDR3 bases are TGCAGTGCCATCATCACCGGAGGTACTAGCACAGATACGCAGTATTTT.

This clonotype was seen many times. The rearrangement uses TRBV14 and TRBJ2-1; D unresolved. The CDR3 is 13 amino acids. CDR1 and CDR2 (germline): SGHDN, FVKESK. Trimming pared 3 bases from V and 5 bases from J, leaving 8 bases between. CDR3 bases: TGTGCCAGCAGCCACCTAGTCCACAATGAGCAGTTCTTC. This codes for CASSHLVHNEQFF.

This clonotype was detected many times. This chain's CDR3 is CASRMDVNTGELFF. The CDR3 DNA reads TGTGCCAGCAGAATGGACGTGAACACCGGGGAGCTGTTTTTT. V gene TRBV12-3 or TRBV12-4 combines with J gene TRBJ2-2; no clear D gene. Between the trimmed V and J ends, which lost 6 bases and 1 base, there was a span of 9 bases. The CDR3 has 14 amino acids.

On this clonotype itself: A much more abundant neighbour one base away suggests this may be a read error. This rearrangement joins TRBV5-1 to TRBJ2-2; 10 bases are a match to TRBD2. This CDR3 is built from 15 residues. Germline values: CDR1 SGHRS, CDR2 YFSETQ. In DNA, the CDR3 is TGCGCCAGCAGCTTAAGCGGGAGGGCCTCCGGGGAGCCGTTTTTT. Translated: CASSLSGRASGEPFF.

This clonotype showed up many times. The chain employs TRBV29-1 and TRBJ1-5, with a possible D match to TRBD1 (5 bases). Germline assignment: CDR1 SQVTM and CDR2 ANQGSEA. V was shortened by 4 bases and J by 3 bases, with 10 bases between the two germline ends. The CDR3 runs to 13 residues. The CDR3 is CSVAGGPNQPQHF. CDR3 in DNA: TGCAGCGTTGCGGGGGGACCCAATCAGCCCCAGCATTTT.

The CDR3 nucleotides read TGTGCCAGCAGCTTCCCGGGAATTCCGTACACTGAAGCTTTCTTT. Residues: CASSFPGIPYTEAFF. This rearrangement joins TRBV11-2 to TRBJ1-1; D gene uncertain. Trimming pared 3 bases from V and 3 bases from J, leaving 14 bases between. Germline V lookup: CDR1 SGHAT, CDR2 FQNNGV. The CDR3 length is 15 residues.

This clonotype appeared many times. The chain uses TRBV6-1 and TRBJ1-5; no reliable D call. This CDR3 region has 13 residues. With 6 bases removed from V and 6 bases from J, the gap between germline ends came to 12 bases. Germline V gene lookup returns CDR1 MNHNS and CDR2 SASEGT. The DNA for the CDR3 is TGTGCCAGCAGCCCCCGGACCGCTCAGCCCCAGCATTTT. Translated, it gives CASSPRTAQPQHF.

V usage is TRBV4-1 and J usage is TRBJ2-7; TRBD2 agrees at 8 bases. The CDR3 extends over 15 amino acids. Germline lookup yields CDR1 MGHRA and CDR2 YSYEKL. Trimming took 0 bases from V and 3 from J; bases not matched to a gene: 4. The CDR3, as DNA: TGCGCCAGCAGCCAAGATCCAGCGGGGGACTACGAGCAGTACTTC. Protein product: CASSQDPAGDYEQYF.

This clonotype was counted ten times or more. The chain combines TRBV27 with TRBJ1-5, with 9 positions matching TRBD1. The germline V gene encodes CDR1 MNHEY and CDR2 SMNVEV (reference sequence). The CDR3 contains 14 residues. Trimming removed 8 bases from V and 6 bases from J; junction bases left unmatched: 8. The CDR3, as DNA: TGTGCCAGCGGACTACAGGGGGCACGTCAGCCCCAGCATTTT. As protein: CASGLQGARQPQHF.

This clonotype was seen a handful of times. V is TRBV7-9 and J is TRBJ1-1; 9 nucleotides agree with TRBD1. The germline CDR1 and CDR2 sequences are SEHNR and FQNEAQ (reference sequence). There are 14 residues in the CDR3. The V and J ends lost 7 bases and 5 bases, in that order; junction bases with no gene match: 8. The CDR3 spells CASTTRQGGTEAFF. The DNA for the CDR3 is TGTGCCAGCACCACGAGACAGGGGGGGACTGAAGCTTTCTTT.

Ten or more counts support this clonotype. The chain links TRBV20-1 to TRBJ2-1; maybe TRBD2 (6 bases). Trimming took 2 bases from V and 11 from J, leaving 19 bases between them. Germline V lookup: CDR1 DFQATT, CDR2 SNEGSKA (reference sequence). The CDR3 is made up of 14 amino acids. The CDR3, as DNA: TGCAGTGCTAGATTTAGCGGCCCTTTTTTAAAGCAGTTCTTC. It specifies CSARFSGPFLKQFF.

This clonotype was detected only a few times. The gene calls are TRBV10-2 and TRBJ2-7; no clear D gene. Germline CDR1 is WSHSY and CDR2 is SAAADI. The CDR3 totals 15 residues. V lost 3 bases to trimming and J lost 0 bases, with 12 bases between them. Written as DNA, the CDR3 is TGCGCCAGCAGTGAATTCCCGAGGAGCTCCTACGAGCAGTACTTC. It translates to CASSEFPRSSYEQYF.

This clonotype was detected ten times or more. The J gene is TRBJ2-7, the V gene TRBV12-3 or TRBV12-4, with D possibly TRBD2 on 6 matching bases. V lost 0 bases, J lost 5 bases, and 8 bases lay in between. This CDR3 contains 13 residues. CDR3 DNA sequence: TGTGCCAGCAGTTTAGCTCTAGCGCACGAGCAGTACTTC. It translates to CASSLALAHEQYF.

The chain couples TRBV12-3 or TRBV12-4 to TRBJ1-2; possibly TRBD1 for D (5 bases). V dropped 8 bases and J dropped 3 bases, with 16 bases sitting between them. This CDR3 has 14 residues. CDR3 region: CASGQGDGYYGYTF. CDR3 nucleotide sequence: TGTGCCAGCGGGCAGGGCGACGGGTACTATGGCTACACCTTC.

The V call is TRBV4-1, the J call TRBJ2-3; D call uncertain. The CDR3 covers 13 residues. Trimming cost V 3 bases and J 8 bases, with 12 bases left between them. Germline values: CDR1 MGHRA, CDR2 YSYEKL. Here the CDR3 DNA reads TGCGCCAGCAGCCAGGTCCACGGTTCTACGCAGTATTTT. As protein: CASSQVHGSTQYF.

This clonotype appeared many times. The rearrangement joins TRBV28 to TRBJ2-7; D remains unclear. The V gene's germline CDR1 is MDHEN and CDR2 SYDVKM. Trimming removed 5 bases at V and 2 bases at J, with 10 bases between. The CDR3 is 13 amino acids. In DNA, the CDR3 is TGTGCCAGCAGTCTAACTGCAGCCTACGAGCAGTACTTC. Its protein product is CASSLTAAYEQYF.

This clonotype was recorded many times. The rearrangement joins TRBV20-1 to TRBJ2-1, with TRBD2 matching over 7 bases. The germline V gene encodes CDR1 DFQATT and CDR2 SNEGSKA (reference sequence). V was pared by 0 bases and J by 6 bases, with 8 bases of the junction left unmatched. The CDR3 length is 15 residues. Written as DNA, the CDR3 is TGCAGTGCTAGAGATGCAAGCGGGACGGGCAATGAGCAGTTCTTC. Its protein is CSARDASGTGNEQFF.

This clonotype came up many times. The chain joins TRBV18 to TRBJ1-1, with D possibly matching TRBD1 (6 bases). Germline values: CDR1 KGHSH, CDR2 LQKENI. This CDR3 comprises 14 residues. Trimming took 8 bases from V and 0 from J, leaving 13 bases between them. The CDR3 sequence is CASTRGQMNTEAFF. CDR3 DNA: TGTGCCAGCACCCGGGGGCAGATGAACACTGAAGCTTTCTTT.

This clonotype was counted many times. V usage is TRBV2 and J usage is TRBJ1-6; D is ambiguous. V lost 2 bases and J lost 7, with 6 bases in between. The germline CDR1 and CDR2 sequences are SNHLY and FYNNEI. This CDR3 has 13 amino acids. CDR3: CASSESWNSPLHF. DNA for the CDR3: TGTGCCAGCAGTGAATCATGGAATTCACCCCTCCACTTT. The whole variable domain, remainder taken from reference TRBV2 and TRBJ1-6, is EPEVTQTPSHQVTQMGQEVILRCVPISNHLYFYWYRQILGQKVEFLVSFYNNEISEKSEIFDDQFSVERPDGSNFTLKIRSTKLEDSAMYFCASSESWNSPLHFGNGTRLTVT.

About this clonotype itself: One base away lies a much larger clone, so this may be a sequencing read error. The chain carries TRBV20-1 and TRBJ1-1; 9 bases line up with TRBD1. The CDR3 loop spans 14 amino acids. In germline, CDR1 is DFQATT, CDR2 SNEGSKA (reference sequence). CDR3 protein: CSARDPTGGTGAFF. Here the CDR3 DNA reads TGCAGTGCTAGAGACCCGACAGGGGGGACTGGAGCTTTCTTT.

This clonotype was recorded a few times. The chain combines TRBV27 with TRBJ1-1; D gene unclear. V was shortened by 5 bases and J by 1 base, with 8 bases between the two germline ends. Germline V gene data show CDR1 as MNHEY and CDR2 as SMNVEV (reference sequence). The CDR3 has 13 amino acids. For the CDR3, the DNA is TGTGCCAGCAGTATTTGGGGGAACACTGAAGCTTTCTTT. Translation: CASSIWGNTEAFF.

This clonotype was detected many times. The genes are TRBV10-3 and TRBJ2-2, with no clear D. Per germline, CDR1 ENHRY and CDR2 SYGVKD. Trimming took 4 bases from V and 6 from J, leaving 6 bases between them. CDR3 length: 12 residues. The CDR3 DNA is TGTGCCATCAGTGGACTTCCCGGGGAGCTGTTTTTT. Translation: CAISGLPGELFF.

This clonotype was counted many times. The CDR3 spells CASSQLGHTEAFF. CDR3 nucleotides: TGCGCCAGCAGCCAACTCGGCCACACTGAAGCTTTCTTT. The chain links TRBV5-1 to TRBJ1-1; unclear D gene. Germline V CDR1 and CDR2: SGHRS, YFSETQ. The CDR3 runs 13 residues. Trimming took 4 bases from V and 3 from J, leaving 10 bases between them.